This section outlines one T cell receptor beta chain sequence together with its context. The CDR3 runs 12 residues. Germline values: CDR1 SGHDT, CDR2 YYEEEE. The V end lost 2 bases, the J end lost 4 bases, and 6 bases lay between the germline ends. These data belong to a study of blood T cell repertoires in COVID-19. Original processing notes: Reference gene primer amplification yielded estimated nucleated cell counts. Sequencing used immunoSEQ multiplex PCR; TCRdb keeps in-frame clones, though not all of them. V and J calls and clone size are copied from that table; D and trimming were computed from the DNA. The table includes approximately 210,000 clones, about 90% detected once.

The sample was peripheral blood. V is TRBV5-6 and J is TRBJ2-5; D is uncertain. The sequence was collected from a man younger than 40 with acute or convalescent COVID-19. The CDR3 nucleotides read TGTGCCAGCAGCTTCACAAGAGAGACCCAGTACTTC. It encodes CASSFTRETQYF.